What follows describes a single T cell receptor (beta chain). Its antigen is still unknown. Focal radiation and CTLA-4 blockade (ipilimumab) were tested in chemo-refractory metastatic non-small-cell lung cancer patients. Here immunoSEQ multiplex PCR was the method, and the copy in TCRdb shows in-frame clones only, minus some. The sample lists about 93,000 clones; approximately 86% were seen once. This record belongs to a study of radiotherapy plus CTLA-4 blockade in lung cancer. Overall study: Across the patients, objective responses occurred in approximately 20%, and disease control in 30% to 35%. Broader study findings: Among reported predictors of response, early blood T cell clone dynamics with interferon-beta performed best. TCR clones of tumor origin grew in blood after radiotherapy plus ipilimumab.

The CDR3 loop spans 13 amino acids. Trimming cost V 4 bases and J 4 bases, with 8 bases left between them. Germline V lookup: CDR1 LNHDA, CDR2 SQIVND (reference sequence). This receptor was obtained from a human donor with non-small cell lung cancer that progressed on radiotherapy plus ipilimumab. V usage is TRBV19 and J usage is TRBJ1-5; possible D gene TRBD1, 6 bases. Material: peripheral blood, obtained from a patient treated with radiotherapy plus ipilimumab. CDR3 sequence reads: CASSTTGNQPQHF. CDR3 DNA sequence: TGTGCCAGTAGTACGACAGGAAATCAGCCCCAGCATTTT.